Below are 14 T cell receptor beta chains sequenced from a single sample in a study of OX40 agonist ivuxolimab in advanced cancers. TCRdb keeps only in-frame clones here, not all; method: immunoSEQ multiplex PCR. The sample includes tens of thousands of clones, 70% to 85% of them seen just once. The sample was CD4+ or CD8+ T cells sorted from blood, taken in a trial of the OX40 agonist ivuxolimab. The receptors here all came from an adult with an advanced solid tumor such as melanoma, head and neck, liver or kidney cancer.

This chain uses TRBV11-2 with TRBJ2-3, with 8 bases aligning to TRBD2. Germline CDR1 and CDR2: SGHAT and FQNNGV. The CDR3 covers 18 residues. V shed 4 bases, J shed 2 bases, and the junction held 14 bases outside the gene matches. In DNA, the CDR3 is TGTGCCAGCAGCTCCCTGAAGCGGGGAGCGGGGGCCACAGATACGCAGTATTTT. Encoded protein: CASSSLKRGAGATDTQYF.

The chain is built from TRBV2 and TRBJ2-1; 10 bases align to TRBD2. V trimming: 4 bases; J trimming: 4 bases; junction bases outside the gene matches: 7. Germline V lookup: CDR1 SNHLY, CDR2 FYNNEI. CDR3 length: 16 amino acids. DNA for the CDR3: TGTGCCAGCAGTGGGCTAGCGGGGGACCATTACAATGAGCAGTTCTTC. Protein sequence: CASSGLAGDHYNEQFF.

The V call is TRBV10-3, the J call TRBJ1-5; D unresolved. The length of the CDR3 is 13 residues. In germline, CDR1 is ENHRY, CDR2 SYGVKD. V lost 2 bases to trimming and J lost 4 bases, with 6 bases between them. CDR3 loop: CAISEGSNQPQHF. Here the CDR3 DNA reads TGTGCCATCAGTGAGGGCAGTAATCAGCCCCAGCATTTT.

CDR3 sequence: CASSIPKGGGPRAPLHF. Written as DNA, the CDR3 is TGTGCCAGCAGCATCCCCAAGGGGGGAGGGCCTAGGGCACCCCTCCACTTT. The chain combines TRBV21-1 with TRBJ1-6. TRBV21-1 is classified as a pseudogene. CDR3 length: 17 residues.

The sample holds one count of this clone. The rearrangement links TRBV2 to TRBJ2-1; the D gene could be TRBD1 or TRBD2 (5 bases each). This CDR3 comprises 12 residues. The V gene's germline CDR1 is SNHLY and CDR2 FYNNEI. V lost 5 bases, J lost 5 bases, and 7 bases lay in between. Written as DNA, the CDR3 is TGTGCCAGCAGTTGGGACCACAATGAGCAGTTCTTC. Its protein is CASSWDHNEQFF.

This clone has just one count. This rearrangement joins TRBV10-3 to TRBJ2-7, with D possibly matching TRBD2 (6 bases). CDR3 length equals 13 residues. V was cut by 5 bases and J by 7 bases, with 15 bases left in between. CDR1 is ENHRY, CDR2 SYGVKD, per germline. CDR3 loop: CAISRRDSEEQYF. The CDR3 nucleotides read TGTGCCATCAGTCGGCGGGACTCCGAGGAGCAGTACTTC.

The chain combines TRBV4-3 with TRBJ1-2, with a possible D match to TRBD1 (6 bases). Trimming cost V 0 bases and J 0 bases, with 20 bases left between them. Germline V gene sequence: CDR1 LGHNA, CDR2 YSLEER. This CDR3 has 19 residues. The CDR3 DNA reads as TGCGCCAGCAGCCAAGACCTAGGTTCAGGGGAAGCGACTAACTATGGCTACACCTTC. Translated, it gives CASSQDLGSGEATNYGYTF.

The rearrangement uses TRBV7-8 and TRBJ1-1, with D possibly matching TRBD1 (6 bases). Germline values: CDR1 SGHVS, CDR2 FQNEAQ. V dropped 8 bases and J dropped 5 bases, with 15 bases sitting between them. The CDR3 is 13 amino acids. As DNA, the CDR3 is TGTGCCAGCCGAAGGGGGGGCTGGACTGAAGCTTTCTTT. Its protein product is CASRRGGWTEAFF.

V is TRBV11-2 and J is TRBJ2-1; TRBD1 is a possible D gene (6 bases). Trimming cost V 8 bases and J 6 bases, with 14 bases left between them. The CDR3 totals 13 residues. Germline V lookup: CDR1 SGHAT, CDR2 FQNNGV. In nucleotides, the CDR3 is TGTGCCAGCTCAAACAGGGCCGGCAATGAGCAGTTCTTC. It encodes CASSNRAGNEQFF.

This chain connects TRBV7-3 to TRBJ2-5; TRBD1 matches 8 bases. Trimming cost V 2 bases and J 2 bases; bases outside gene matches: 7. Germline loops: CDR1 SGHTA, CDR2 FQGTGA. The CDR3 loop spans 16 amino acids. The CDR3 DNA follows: TGTGCCAGCAGCTTATCGAGAGACAGGGGACAAGAGACCCAGTACTTC. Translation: CASSLSRDRGQETQYF.

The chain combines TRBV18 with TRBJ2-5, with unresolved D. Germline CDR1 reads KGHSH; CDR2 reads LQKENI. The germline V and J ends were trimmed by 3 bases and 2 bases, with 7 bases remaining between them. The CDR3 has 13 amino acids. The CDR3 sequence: CASSPPGQETQYF. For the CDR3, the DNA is TGTGCCAGCTCACCCCCAGGTCAAGAGACCCAGTACTTC.

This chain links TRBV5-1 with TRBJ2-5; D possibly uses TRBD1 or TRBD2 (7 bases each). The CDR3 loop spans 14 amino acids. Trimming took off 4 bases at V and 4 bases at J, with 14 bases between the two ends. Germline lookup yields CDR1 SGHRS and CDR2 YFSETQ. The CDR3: CASSAGDSSETQYF. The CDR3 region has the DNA TGCGCCAGCAGCGCGGGGGACAGCTCAGAGACCCAGTACTTC. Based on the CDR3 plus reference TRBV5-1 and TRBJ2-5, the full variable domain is KAGVTQTPRYLIKTRGQQVTLSCSPISGHRSVSWYQQTPGQGLQFLFEYFSETQRNKGNFPGRFSGRQFSNSRSEMNVSTLELGDSALYLCASSAGDSSETQYFGPGTRLLVL.

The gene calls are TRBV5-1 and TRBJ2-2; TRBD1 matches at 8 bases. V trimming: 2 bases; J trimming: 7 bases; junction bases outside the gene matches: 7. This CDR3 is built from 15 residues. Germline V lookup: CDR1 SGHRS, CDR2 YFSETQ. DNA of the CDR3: TGCGCCAGCAGCTTCGGACAGGGTCTTCTCGGGGAGCTGTTTTTT. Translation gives CASSFGQGLLGELFF.

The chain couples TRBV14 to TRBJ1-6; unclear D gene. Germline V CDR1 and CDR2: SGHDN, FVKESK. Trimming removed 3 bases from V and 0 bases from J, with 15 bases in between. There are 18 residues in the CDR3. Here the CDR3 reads CASSHYHGESSYNSPLHF. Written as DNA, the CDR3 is TGTGCCAGCAGCCACTATCATGGGGAAAGCTCCTATAATTCACCCCTCCACTTT.